This TCR beta chain comes out of a study of tumor and adjacent non-tumor tissue in lung cancer. The CDR3 covers 14 residues. In germline, CDR1 is MNHEY, CDR2 SVGEGT. Of note for this clonotype: The CDR3 end shows no conserved phenylalanine or tryptophan, and so a read error is likely.

Three rounds of nested PCR, following a modified ARM-PCR protocol, produced the TCRbeta library. TCRdb analysed the multiplex PCR reads with MiXCR anew, one entry per CDR3 protein. Among about 110,000 distinct CDR3 sequences, about 61% were seen once, and the ten largest hold 15% to 20%. This sample's RNA came from whole unsorted tissue. Distant lung tissue was collected more than 3 cm away from the tumor edge. The rearrangement uses TRBV6-2 or TRBV6-3 and TRBJ2-7, with 10 bases that match TRBD2. The sequence derives from a man aged 55-75 years with non-small cell lung cancer. The sequenced sample was distant non-tumor lung tissue. In DNA form, the CDR3 reads TGTCCCAGCACTTTTAGCGGGAGGCGCAACGAGCAGTACTCC. It is translated as CPSTFSGRRNEQYS.